This TCR beta chain was found in a study of T-cell memory formation after mild COVID-19. General study points: Some clones that responded turned up in pre-infection memory, which suggests that cross-reactive memory joined in.

TCRdb re-analysed the 5' RACE reads in MiXCR, keeping a single row per CDR3 protein. This sample has over 150,000 distinct CDR3 sequences, with roughly 18% found just once. Note on this clonotype: The antigen is not known.

Trimming shortened V by 7 bases and J by 6 bases, and 15 bases separated the two germline ends. The CDR3 is made up of 14 amino acids. Germline assignment: CDR1 MNHNS and CDR2 SASEGT. Material: PBMCs or a T cell subset sorted from them (not recorded which). The rearrangement uses TRBV6-1 and TRBJ2-2, with D maybe TRBD2 (5 bases). This TCR derives from a man aged 18 to 30 who had mild COVID-19 (a few samples of this study predate the infection). Cell type and time point are not known. The CDR3 protein is CASTRTYPPGELFF. CDR3 nucleotides: TGTGCCAGCACCAGGACTTACCCTCCCGGGGAGCTGTTTTTT.